The T cell receptor beta chain described here comes from a study of blood T cell repertoires in COVID-19. Looking at the study overall: The study drew acute and convalescent COVID-19 samples from the United States, Italy and Spain. T cells, B-cell-depleted T cells, or PBMCs supplied cDNA or gDNA.

In the authors' workflow: Reference gene primer amplification yielded estimated nucleated cell counts. Libraries were prepared by immunoSEQ multiplex PCR; TCRdb keeps only in-frame clonotypes and omits some of them. That table gives V, J and clone size, and the DNA gave D and trimming. Found here are just over 90,000 clones, approximately 86% of them singletons; the top ten hold around 20%. The TCR was taken from a woman aged 80 or over with acute or convalescent COVID-19. Material for sequencing was peripheral blood.

CDR3 coding DNA: TGTGCCAGCAGCTTAGCGGGGAAAGGCGAGCAGTACTTC. Its protein is CASSLAGKGEQYF. V gene TRBV11-2 combines with J gene TRBJ2-7, with D perhaps matching TRBD2 (5 bases). The CDR3 totals 13 residues. V was shortened by 1 base and J by 6 bases, with 10 bases between the two germline ends. Germline CDR1 SGHAT, CDR2 FQNNGV.